A single sample gave rise to the 12 T cell receptor beta chains below, sequenced in a study of shared clonotypes between healthy human individuals. In the naive CD8 group, cells lacked CD45RO and were positively selected for CCR7, so terminally differentiated effector memory CD45RA+ cells were left out. The method was immunoSEQ multiplex PCR; TCRdb's version includes in-frame clones alone and lacks a portion of them. In the table there are some 2,100,000 clones, roughly 91% of which are singletons. Sequenced sample: naive CD8+ T cells from PBMCs. The source of these receptors is a man in his late teens or twenties in good health. Some clones in this sample may be carry-over from other donors' samples.

The chain links TRBV7-2 to TRBJ2-7; 9 positions agree with TRBD1. The V and J ends lost 3 bases and 3 bases, in that order; junction bases with no gene match: 6. This CDR3 has 15 residues. CDR1 and CDR2 from the germline V gene are SGHTA and FQGNSA. The CDR3 DNA is TGTGCCAGCAGCTTGATGGGACAGGGCCACTACGAGCAGTACTTC. This codes for CASSLMGQGHYEQYF.

Details on this clone: Other DNA sequences in the sample encode the same CDR3. The rearrangement uses TRBV9 and TRBJ2-3; the D gene is possibly TRBD2 (5 bases). The V and J ends lost 0 bases and 0 bases respectively, with 11 bases between them. This CDR3 region has 16 residues. The germline CDR1 and CDR2 sequences are SGDLS and YYNGEE. The CDR3 DNA sequence: TGTGCCAGCAGCGTAGAAGCGGCATCTAGCACAGATACGCAGTATTTT. It translates to CASSVEAASSTDTQYF. Full variable domain (rest looked up from reference TRBV9 and TRBJ2-3): DSGVTQTPKHLITATGQRVTLRCSPRSGDLSVYWYQQSLDQGLQFLIQYYNGEERAKGNILERFSAQQFPDLHSELNLSSLELGDSALYFCASSVEAASSTDTQYFGPGTRLTVL.

As concerns this clone: The same CDR3 also results from other DNA sequences found in this sample. The chain employs TRBV13 and TRBJ2-7; D is possibly TRBD2 (5 bases). CDR1 and CDR2 from the germline V gene are PRHDT and FYEKMQ (reference sequence). V gave up 0 bases and J gave up 7 bases, with 10 bases separating them. The CDR3 covers 13 residues. CDR3: CASSLGRGREQYF. CDR3 DNA sequence: TGTGCCAGCAGCTTAGGTCGGGGTAGGGAGCAGTACTTC.

V is TRBV15 and J is TRBJ2-2, with TRBD2 identical over 8 bases. The junction had 17 bases not matched to a gene; V was cut back by 7 bases and J by 7 bases. Per germline, CDR1 LNHNV and CDR2 YYDKDF (reference sequence). CDR3 length equals 17 residues. Written as DNA, the CDR3 is TGTGCCACCACCGGCGGAGCGGGAGTTCTTTCGGGCGGGGAGCTGTTTTTT. It specifies CATTGGAGVLSGGELFF.

This chain connects TRBV4-1 to TRBJ1-3; no clear D. Trimming removed 1 base from V and 7 bases from J, with 5 bases in between. Germline V CDR1 and CDR2: MGHRA, YSYEKL. The CDR3 spans 12 residues. Here the CDR3 DNA reads TGCGCCAGCAGCCAAGGAGTGAACACCATATATTTT. Translation: CASSQGVNTIYF.

This chain joins TRBV19 and TRBJ1-1; 8 bases agree with TRBD1. Trimming cost V 6 bases and J 1 base; bases outside gene matches: 4. This CDR3 is 14 amino acids long. In germline, CDR1 is LNHDA, CDR2 SQIVND (reference sequence). The CDR3 bases are TGTGCCAGTAGCGGGACAGGAGAGAACACTGAAGCTTTCTTT. This encodes CASSGTGENTEAFF.

The chain recombines TRBV6-4 with TRBJ2-7, with D perhaps TRBD1 or TRBD2 (5 bases each). V was clipped by 6 bases and J by 2 bases, with 14 bases between them. The CDR3 length is 14 residues. CDR1 is MRHNA, CDR2 SNTAGT, per germline. DNA of the CDR3: TGTGCCAGCAGGAACCGGGACCGCCCCTACGAGCAGTACTTC. Its translation is CASRNRDRPYEQYF.

DNA of the CDR3: TGTGCCAGCAGCCCCCTTGGCAGGGGGGATGGCTACACCTTC. Residues: CASSPLGRGDGYTF. The chain uses TRBV14 and TRBJ1-2, with TRBD1 identical over 7 bases. The CDR3 is 14 amino acids. The V and J ends lost 4 bases and 6 bases, in that order; junction bases with no gene match: 8. Germline loops: CDR1 SGHDN, CDR2 FVKESK.

This chain joins TRBV28 and TRBJ2-7; D remains ambiguous. The CDR3 extends over 13 amino acids. The germline gives CDR1 MDHEN, CDR2 SYDVKM. Trimming shortened V by 5 bases and J by 0 bases, and 8 bases separated the two germline ends. The CDR3, as DNA: TGTGCCAGCAGTCAAGACGACTCCTACGAGCAGTACTTC. Translating gives CASSQDDSYEQYF.

The chain uses TRBV27 and TRBJ2-7; D may be TRBD1 or TRBD2 (5 bases each). Trimming took off 6 bases at V and 0 bases at J, with 18 bases between the two ends. Looked up from germline, CDR1 is MNHEY and CDR2 is SMNVEV (reference sequence). CDR3 length: 16 residues. In DNA, the CDR3 is TGTGCCAGCAGACGATCTGGGGGTCGAAGCTCCTACGAGCAGTACTTC. Amino acids: CASRRSGGRSSYEQYF.

The CDR3 bases are TGTGCCAGCAGAGTCTGGGGTAGTCAGCCCCAGCATTTT. Protein: CASRVWGSQPQHF. The genes are TRBV6-1 and TRBJ1-5; D ambiguous. Trimming took 6 bases from V and 6 from J, leaving 12 bases between them. From germline, CDR1 is MNHNS and CDR2 SASEGT. This CDR3 is 13 amino acids long.

V is TRBV4-3 and J is TRBJ2-1; D may be TRBD2 (6 bases). The CDR3 has 15 residues. Trimming cost V 0 bases and J 5 bases, with 11 bases left between them. Germline V gene lookup returns CDR1 LGHNA and CDR2 YSLEER. In DNA form, the CDR3 reads TGCGCCAGCAGCCAAGACGGGAGTAGTAACAATGAGCAGTTCTTC. Protein: CASSQDGSSNNEQFF.